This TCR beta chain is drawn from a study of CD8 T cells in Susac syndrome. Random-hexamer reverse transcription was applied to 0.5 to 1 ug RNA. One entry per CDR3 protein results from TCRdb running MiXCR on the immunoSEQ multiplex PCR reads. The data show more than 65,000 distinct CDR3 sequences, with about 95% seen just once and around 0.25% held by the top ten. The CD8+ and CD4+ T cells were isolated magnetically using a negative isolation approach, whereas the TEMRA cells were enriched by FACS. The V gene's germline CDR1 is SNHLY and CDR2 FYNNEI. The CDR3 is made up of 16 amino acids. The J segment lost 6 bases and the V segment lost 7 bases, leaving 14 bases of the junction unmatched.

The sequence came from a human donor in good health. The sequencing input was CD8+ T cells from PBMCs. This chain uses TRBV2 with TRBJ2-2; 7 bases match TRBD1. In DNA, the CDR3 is TGTGCCAGCACTCGAGGGCCGGGACAGTGGTCCGGGGAGCTGTTTTTT. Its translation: CASTRGPGQWSGELFF.